This T cell receptor (beta chain) was observed in a study of shared clonotypes between healthy human individuals. Authors' data handling: Junction-only sequences produced by ImmunoSEQ had no quality scores, so filtering differed. Clones were sequenced by immunoSEQ multiplex PCR, and TCRdb holds only the in-frame ones, with some missing. V, J and clone size are taken as reported in that table, and D and trimming were inferred from the DNA itself. The sample includes 1 million to 1.2 million clones, about 80% of them seen just once. Germline loops: CDR1 SGHTS, CDR2 YDEGEE. The V and J ends lost 4 bases and 0 bases respectively, with 20 bases between them. This CDR3 spans 17 amino acids. There were no recent acute infections or vaccinations among the donors, who were healthy HIV-negative adults. The split of CD4+ cells yielded CD45RA+ naive and CD45RA-negative memory subsets.

The genes are TRBV5-8 and TRBJ2-7; D gene ambiguous. The material sequenced was memory CD4+ T cells from PBMCs. Regarding subset: CD45RA-negative fraction. The TCR was taken from a man aged 18 to 29 in good health. Some clones in this sample may be carry-over from other donors' samples. CDR3 nucleotides: TGTGCCAGCAGCGAGACCAGTAGCCGGAGCCTCTCCTACGAGCAGTACTTC. Protein sequence: CASSETSSRSLSYEQYF.